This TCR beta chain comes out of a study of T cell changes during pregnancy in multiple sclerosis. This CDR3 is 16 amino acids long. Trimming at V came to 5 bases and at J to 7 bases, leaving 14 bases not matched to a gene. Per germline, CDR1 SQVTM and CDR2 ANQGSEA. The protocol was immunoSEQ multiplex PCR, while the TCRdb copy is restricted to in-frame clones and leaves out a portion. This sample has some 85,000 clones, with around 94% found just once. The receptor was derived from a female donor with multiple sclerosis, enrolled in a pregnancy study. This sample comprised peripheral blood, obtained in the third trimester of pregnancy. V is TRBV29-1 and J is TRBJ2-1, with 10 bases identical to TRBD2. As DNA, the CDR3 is TGCAGCGTTCCGATCTCTAGCGGGAGTTGGGGGAATGAGCAGTTCTTC. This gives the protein CSVPISSGSWGNEQFF.